The present T cell receptor beta chain was sequenced within a study of cytomegalovirus exposure and HLA in healthy donors. Study-wide points: A missense DCLRE1C variant was associated with V- and J-gene trimming of TCR beta chains in a later analysis, and an independent cohort replicated the association. In vitro data verified a few CMV-associated chains as specific for CMV antigens.

The PCR had 60 Vbeta and 13 Jbeta primers. Repertoires were generated with immunoSEQ multiplex PCR, while TCRdb's copy carries only in-frame clones and drops some. Of more than 80,000 clones listed, 78% are singletons. As concerns this clone: The target antigen is unknown.

This TCR came from a woman aged 40 to 50 in good health and CMV-seropositive. The sequenced sample consisted of PBMCs.

The CDR3 loop reads CASSLSGTGSYEQYF. CDR3 DNA: TGCGCCAGCAGCTTGTCTGGGACAGGATCCTACGAGCAGTACTTC. The rearrangement joins TRBV5-1 to TRBJ2-7; 8 bases map to TRBD1. CDR3 length equals 15 residues. The junction had 4 bases not matched to a gene; V was cut back by 1 base and J by 1 base. Looked up from germline, CDR1 is SGHRS and CDR2 is YFSETQ.